These 24 T cell receptor beta chains originate from one sample sequenced in a study of blood T cell repertoires in COVID-19. Sequencing used immunoSEQ multiplex PCR; TCRdb keeps in-frame clones, though not all of them. Of 200,000 to 250,000 clones detected, approximately 80% appear once; the ten largest clones hold approximately 7.4%. Input material: PBMCs or T cells enriched from blood (not recorded which). These receptor sequences come from a woman aged 40 to 50 with acute COVID-19.

The chain employs TRBV2 and TRBJ2-1; 11 positions agree with TRBD2. The V segment lost 2 bases and the J segment 9 bases; nucleotides outside the gene matches: 6. CDR1 and CDR2 from the germline V gene are SNHLY and FYNNEI. The CDR3 extends over 15 amino acids. As DNA, the CDR3 is TGTGCCAGCAGTGAACTAGCGGGAGGTAAGGGTGAGCAGTTCTTC. Its translation is CASSELAGGKGEQFF.

The CDR3 spells CASRTGMNTEAFF. CDR3 sequence (DNA): TGTGCCAGCAGAACAGGGATGAACACTGAAGCTTTCTTT. This chain joins TRBV6-1 and TRBJ1-1, with D perhaps TRBD1 (6 bases). The CDR3 has 13 amino acids. The germline gives CDR1 MNHNS, CDR2 SASEGT. The V gene lost 6 bases and the J gene lost 0 bases, with 8 bases spanning the gap.

This clone was seen at least ten times. The chain employs TRBV29-1 and TRBJ1-5; perhaps TRBD1 as D (5 bases). Trimming stripped 0 bases from V and 7 bases from J, with 13 bases between. Looked up from germline, CDR1 is SQVTM and CDR2 is ANQGSEA. CDR3 length: 14 amino acids. The CDR3, as DNA: TGCAGCGTTGAAGAGTCTGGGGGAGGGCAGCCCCAGCATTTT. Its protein is CSVEESGGGQPQHF. The complete variable domain, with remaining parts taken from reference TRBV29-1 and TRBJ1-5, reads SAVISQKPSRDICQRGTSLTIQCQVDSQVTMMFWYRQQPGQSLTLIATANQGSEATYESGFVIDKFPISRPNLTFSTLTVSNMSPEDSSIYLCSVEESGGGQPQHFGDGTRLSIL.

The count of this clone is one. V gene TRBV11-2 combines with J gene TRBJ2-7; TRBD2 might be the D (6 bases). V was clipped by 1 base and J by 0 bases, with 10 bases between them. Germline V gene lookup returns CDR1 SGHAT and CDR2 FQNNGV. There are 15 residues in the CDR3. CDR3 protein: CASSLVARGSYEQYF. For the CDR3, the DNA is TGTGCCAGCAGCTTAGTTGCGCGGGGCTCCTACGAGCAGTACTTC.

The chain links TRBV5-6 to TRBJ1-2; possible D gene TRBD1, 5 bases. Trimming stripped 1 base from V and 5 bases from J, with 12 bases between. Germline CDR1 reads SGHDT; CDR2 reads YYEEEE. The CDR3 is made up of 14 amino acids. Here the CDR3 DNA reads TGTGCCAGCAGCTTGCAAGGGGCAGGATATGGCTACACCTTC. This translates into CASSLQGAGYGYTF.

For the CDR3, the DNA is TGTGCCAGCAGCGGGACAGGAATCACTGAAGCTTTCTTT. Protein: CASSGTGITEAFF. The rearrangement uses TRBV9 and TRBJ1-1; TRBD1 aligns across 7 bases. This CDR3 comprises 13 residues. Trimming at V came to 3 bases and at J to 4 bases, leaving 3 bases not matched to a gene. Germline assignment: CDR1 SGDLS and CDR2 YYNGEE.

V usage is TRBV28 and J usage is TRBJ1-2; 9 bases are a match to TRBD1. This CDR3 contains 16 residues. The V segment lost 4 bases and the J segment 8 bases; nucleotides outside the gene matches: 14. Germline assignment: CDR1 MDHEN and CDR2 SYDVKM. CDR3 amino acids: CASSYGTGLGRNGYTF. The CDR3 DNA reads as TGTGCCAGCAGTTATGGGACAGGGTTGGGTCGAAACGGCTACACCTTC.

This sequence joins TRBV28 and TRBJ1-3, with D unresolved. There are 12 residues in the CDR3. Germline values: CDR1 MDHEN, CDR2 SYDVKM. The V end lost 6 bases, the J end lost 4 bases, and 7 bases lay between the germline ends. The CDR3 reads CASSLQGNTIYF. CDR3 nucleotide sequence: TGTGCCAGCAGCCTACAGGGAAACACCATATATTTT. The full variable domain, in which reference TRBV28 and TRBJ1-3 provide the parts outside the CDR3, is DVKVTQSSRYLVKRTGEKVFLECVQDMDHENMFWYRQDPGLGLRLIYFSYDVKMKEKGDIPEGYSVSREKKERFSLILESASTNQTSMYLCASSLQGNTIYFGEGSWLTVV.

The V and J genes are TRBV19 and TRBJ2-5; 7 positions match TRBD1. The CDR3 is 16 residues long. The germline gives CDR1 LNHDA, CDR2 SQIVND (reference sequence). The junction had 12 bases not matched to a gene; V was cut back by 7 bases and J by 1 base. CDR3 sequence reads: CASTLGGRGSQETQYF. The CDR3 DNA is TGTGCCAGTACCCTAGGGGGCAGGGGCAGCCAAGAGACCCAGTACTTC.

The V gene is TRBV6-5, the J gene TRBJ1-5; D not resolved. Looked up from germline, CDR1 is MNHEY and CDR2 is SVGAGI. The CDR3 contains 13 residues. Trimming shortened V by 5 bases and J by 4 bases, and 9 bases separated the two germline ends. CDR3 in DNA: TGTGCCAGCAGTAACCGTAGAAATCAGCCCCAGCATTTT. Its translation is CASSNRRNQPQHF.

The chain links TRBV15 to TRBJ2-3; 7 bases fit TRBD1. The ends lost 3 bases at V and 4 bases at J; junction bases unmatched: 7. Germline CDR1 LNHNV, CDR2 YYDKDF (reference sequence). The CDR3 consists of 15 residues. CDR3 sequence (DNA): TGTGCCACCAGCAGGGCGTCCGGGACAGCAGATACGCAGTATTTT. It yields the protein CATSRASGTADTQYF.

This clone has just one count. The chain has TRBV5-4 and TRBJ2-5, with D possibly being TRBD1 (5 bases). Trimming removed 1 base from V and 0 bases from J, with 7 bases in between. The CDR3 has 14 residues. Germline assignment: CDR1 SGHNT and CDR2 YYREEE (reference sequence). Here the CDR3 reads CASSLLGDQETQYF. CDR3 nucleotides: TGTGCCAGCAGCTTGCTAGGGGACCAAGAGACCCAGTACTTC.

J is TRBJ1-1 and V is TRBV7-9; D perhaps matches TRBD1 (5 bases). The CDR3 runs 13 residues. With 2 bases removed from V and 5 bases from J, the gap between germline ends came to 9 bases. CDR1 and CDR2 from the germline V gene are SEHNR and FQNEAQ (reference sequence). The DNA of the CDR3 is TGTGCCAGCAGCTTAAGGGGTGGGACTGAAGCTTTCTTT. Translated: CASSLRGGTEAFF.

The sample holds many counts of this clone. The rearrangement links TRBV12-3 or TRBV12-4 to TRBJ1-1, with D uncertain. The V and J ends lost 3 bases and 1 base respectively, with 6 bases between them. The CDR3 loop spans 13 amino acids. The CDR3 spells CASSLRGNTEAFF. The CDR3 DNA is TGTGCCAGCAGTTTGCGGGGGAACACTGAAGCTTTCTTT.

J is TRBJ1-2 and V is TRBV27; 8 bases match TRBD1. The CDR3 consists of 15 residues. Germline loops: CDR1 MNHEY, CDR2 SMNVEV (reference sequence). J was trimmed by 4 bases and V by 5 bases; bases with no gene match: 9. The chain's CDR3 is CASSLQGAQGYGYTF. The DNA for the CDR3 is TGTGCCAGCAGTCTTCAGGGGGCGCAGGGCTATGGCTACACCTTC.

The genes are TRBV5-4 and TRBJ2-2, with 8 bases aligning to TRBD2. J lost 4 bases, V lost 4 bases, and 6 bases had no gene match. The CDR3 loop spans 15 amino acids. Germline values: CDR1 SGHNT, CDR2 YYREEE (reference sequence). The CDR3 nucleotides are TGTGCCAGCAGCCGGCGGGGGGCGAGCACCGGGGAGCTGTTTTTT. It is translated as CASSRRGASTGELFF.

The chain employs TRBV10-3 and TRBJ2-5; 8 bases are a match to TRBD2. This CDR3 is 17 amino acids long. Losses at the gene ends were 0 bases for V and 5 bases for J; bases not matched to a gene: 11. Germline V lookup: CDR1 ENHRY, CDR2 SYGVKD. The CDR3 protein is CAISESGGDSGLETQYF. The CDR3, as DNA: TGTGCCATCAGTGAGTCCGGGGGGGATTCTGGCTTGGAGACCCAGTACTTC.

Here the CDR3 DNA reads TGCGCCAGCAGCTTGCTCGGACAGGGCGCCTCTAGCACAGATACGCAGTATTTT. This gives the protein CASSLLGQGASSTDTQYF. This chain connects TRBV5-1 to TRBJ2-3; 8 bases are shared with TRBD1. Trimming at V came to 1 base and at J to 0 bases, leaving 10 bases not matched to a gene. Germline CDR1 is SGHRS and CDR2 is YFSETQ. The CDR3 length is 18 residues. Drawing the rest from reference TRBV5-1 and TRBJ2-3, the complete variable domain is KAGVTQTPRYLIKTRGQQVTLSCSPISGHRSVSWYQQTPGQGLQFLFEYFSETQRNKGNFPGRFSGRQFSNSRSEMNVSTLELGDSALYLCASSLLGQGASSTDTQYFGPGTRLTVL.

The rearrangement uses TRBV5-1 and TRBJ1-1, with a tentative D call TRBD1 (6 bases). V was trimmed by 0 bases and J by 5 bases, leaving 14 bases between them. This CDR3 region has 15 residues. Germline V gene data show CDR1 as SGHRS and CDR2 as YFSETQ. As DNA, the CDR3 is TGCGCCAGCAGCTTGGGAGGCAGACAGGAGACTGAAGCTTTCTTT. The encoded protein is CASSLGGRQETEAFF.

J is TRBJ1-6 and V is TRBV24-1; no definite D call. Germline V CDR1 and CDR2: KGHDR, SFDVKD. The CDR3 runs to 14 residues. The germline V and J ends were trimmed by 12 bases and 1 base, with 12 bases remaining between them. Here the CDR3 reads CAWELGSYNSPLHF. DNA of the CDR3: TGTGCCTGGGAGTTAGGGTCCTATAATTCACCCCTCCACTTT.

The chain joins TRBV5-1 to TRBJ1-4; 8 bases are a match to TRBD1. Germline CDR1 reads SGHRS; CDR2 reads YFSETQ. The trim removed 5 bases at V and 5 bases at J, leaving 8 bases unmatched. This CDR3 spans 15 amino acids. DNA of the CDR3: TGCGCCAGCAGGACCGGACAGGGCGCAAATGAAAAACTGTTTTTT. Translation gives CASRTGQGANEKLFF.

This chain uses TRBV30 with TRBJ2-5; the D gene is possibly TRBD1 (6 bases). V was clipped by 5 bases and J by 0 bases, with 7 bases between them. CDR1 is GTSNPN and CDR2 is SVGIG in the germline V gene (reference sequence). This CDR3 has 12 amino acids. In DNA form, the CDR3 reads TGTGCCTGGGGGACAAACCAAGAGACCCAGTACTTC. Protein product: CAWGTNQETQYF.

This clone was seen a few times. This sequence joins TRBV20-1 and TRBJ2-1; a possible D gene is TRBD2 (5 bases). Between the trimmed V and J ends, which lost 1 base and 9 bases, there was a span of 7 bases. The CDR3 runs to 11 residues. Germline assignment: CDR1 DFQATT and CDR2 SNEGSKA (reference sequence). CDR3 DNA sequence: TGCAGTGCTAGAGTCGGGGTTGAGCAGTTCTTC. Its protein product is CSARVGVEQFF.

The chain links TRBV30 to TRBJ2-3; possibly TRBD2 for D (6 bases). CDR1 and CDR2 from the germline V gene are GTSNPN and SVGIG (reference sequence). This CDR3 spans 15 amino acids. Trimming took 2 bases from V and 4 from J, leaving 16 bases between them. CDR3 nucleotide sequence: TGTGCCTGGAGTCCCAACATGGGAGGTTCAGATACGCAGTATTTT. Its protein product is CAWSPNMGGSDTQYF.